This note documents a single TCR beta chain sequence. This sample was taken from a study of blood T cell repertoires in COVID-19. Across the whole study: COVID-19 samples, acute and convalescent, were from the United States, Italy and Spain. PBMCs, B-cell-depleted T cells, or T cells were the source of the cDNA or gDNA that made up the material.

The CDR3 loop spans 16 amino acids. From germline, CDR1 is KGHSH and CDR2 LQKENI. V lost 4 bases and J lost 3, with 17 bases in between. Original analysis: How many nucleated cells were present was estimated from reference gene primer amplification. Data came from immunoSEQ multiplex PCR; TCRdb stores just in-frame clones and leaves some out. That table gives V, J and clone size, and the DNA gave D and trimming. The sample lists 140,000 or so clones, about 91% occurring once. The rearrangement links TRBV18 to TRBJ2-3; possible D gene TRBD1, 6 bases. This TCR came from a woman in her forties or fifties with acute or convalescent COVID-19. Sequenced: peripheral blood. CDR3 in amino acids: CASSRSTARGTDTQYF. CDR3 sequence (DNA): TGTGCCAGCTCACGGTCGACGGCTAGGGGGACAGATACGCAGTATTTT.